These 9 T cell receptor beta chains originate from one sample sequenced in a study of cytomegalovirus exposure and HLA in healthy donors. Use of 60 Vbeta and 13 Jbeta primers characterized the PCR. Here immunoSEQ multiplex PCR was the method, and the copy in TCRdb shows in-frame clones only, minus some. The sample includes about 34,000 clones, over 60% of them seen just once. Material for sequencing was PBMCs. These receptors were taken from a man aged 40-49 years in good health and CMV-seropositive.

The V call is TRBV12-5, the J call TRBJ2-4; TRBD1 matches at 7 bases. There are 14 residues in the CDR3. Germline lookup yields CDR1 LGHNT and CDR2 FRNRAP. Trimming removed 4 bases from V and 9 bases from J; junction bases left unmatched: 9. The CDR3, as DNA: TGTGCTAGTGGTTCCGAGGGGGCCCGGGCCATTCAGTACTTC. This codes for CASGSEGARAIQYF. Filled out from reference TRBV12-5 and TRBJ2-4, the complete variable domain reads DARVTQTPRHKVTEMGQEVTMRCQPILGHNTVFWYRQTMMQGLELLAYFRNRAPLDDSGMPKDRFSAEMPDATLATLKIQPSEPRDSAVYFCASGSEGARAIQYFGAGTRLSVL.

The chain carries TRBV27 and TRBJ2-7; 9 nucleotides align to TRBD1. Germline loops: CDR1 MNHEY, CDR2 SMNVEV (reference sequence). The CDR3 totals 15 residues. Trimming cost V 3 bases and J 3 bases; bases outside gene matches: 6. In nucleotides, the CDR3 is TGTGCCAGCAGTTTCGAGACAGGGGGTAGCTACGAGCAGTACTTC. Translated, it gives CASSFETGGSYEQYF.

The chain joins TRBV7-6 to TRBJ2-3; a possible D gene is TRBD2 (7 bases). The germline V gene encodes CDR1 SGHVS and CDR2 FNYEAQ. Trimming took 6 bases from V and 4 from J, leaving 17 bases between them. The CDR3 consists of 15 residues. Here the CDR3 reads CASSRDQGRADTQYF. CDR3 bases: TGTGCCAGCAGTCGAGATCAGGGGAGGGCAGATACGCAGTATTTT.

This sequence joins TRBV7-3 and TRBJ1-2; TRBD1 agrees at 7 bases. J lost 8 bases, V lost 1 base, and 4 bases had no gene match. Germline-derived CDR1 and CDR2 are SGHTA and FQGTGA. This CDR3 comprises 13 residues. CDR3 sequence (DNA): TGTGCCAGCAGCTTAAGGGCAGGGGGAGGCTACACCTTC. Translation: CASSLRAGGGYTF.

This rearrangement joins TRBV12-5 to TRBJ2-2, with TRBD1 matching over 11 bases. Germline CDR1 and CDR2: LGHNT and FRNRAP. V lost 0 bases and J lost 3; bases outside the gene matches: 9. This CDR3 has 19 residues. CDR3 DNA sequence: TGTGCTAGTGGTTTGGTAGGGACAGGGGGGACCTGGGACACCGGGGAGCTGTTTTTT. It codes for CASGLVGTGGTWDTGELFF.

The chain recombines TRBV28 with TRBJ1-2; no clear D gene. Germline V gives CDR1 MDHEN, CDR2 SYDVKM. This CDR3 comprises 13 residues. Trimming cost V 5 bases and J 3 bases, with 10 bases left between them. The chain's CDR3 is CASSMYGHYGYTF. The DNA of the CDR3 is TGTGCCAGCAGTATGTACGGTCACTATGGCTACACCTTC.

The chain combines TRBV27 with TRBJ1-1; TRBD1 might be the D (5 bases). In germline, CDR1 is MNHEY, CDR2 SMNVEV (reference sequence). The CDR3 length is 13 residues. V shed 6 bases and J shed 4 bases, with 12 bases lying between them. The CDR3 here is CASSSLRGTEAFF. The DNA of the CDR3 is TGTGCCAGCAGCTCGCTTAGGGGCACTGAAGCTTTCTTT.

The rearrangement uses TRBV10-3 and TRBJ1-5; no firm D call. V lost 4 bases, J lost 1 base, and 8 bases lay in between. This CDR3 is 14 amino acids long. Germline-derived CDR1 and CDR2 are ENHRY and SYGVKD. The CDR3 sequence: CAISAAGSNQPQHF. The DNA for the CDR3 is TGTGCCATCAGTGCGGCAGGCAGCAATCAGCCCCAGCATTTT.

The J gene is TRBJ1-1, the V gene TRBV6-6; possibly TRBD1 for D (6 bases). The CDR3 has 13 residues. V lost 8 bases to trimming and J lost 3 bases, with 13 bases between them. The germline gives CDR1 MNHNY, CDR2 SVGAGI (reference sequence). The CDR3 sequence is CASRDRTDTEAFF. The CDR3 nucleotides read TGTGCCAGCCGAGACAGGACGGACACTGAAGCTTTCTTT.